These 18 T cell receptor beta chains were sequenced from one sample in a study of T cell responses to AZD1222 COVID-19 vaccine. TCRdb's table, derived via immunoSEQ multiplex PCR, lists solely in-frame clones and lacks some. The sample records some 150,000 clones, more than 75% being singletons. The source was peripheral blood, collected on day 0 of AZD1222 vaccination. These receptors all stem from an adult in good health.

The count of this clone is one. The chain recombines TRBV27 with TRBJ2-3; D uncertain. This CDR3 has 18 residues. The ends were cut back, 1 base at V and 0 bases at J, with 17 bases in the middle. In germline, CDR1 is MNHEY, CDR2 SMNVEV (reference sequence). CDR3 sequence: CASSLFLAPQRSTDTQYF. The CDR3 nucleotides read TGTGCCAGCAGTTTATTTCTGGCACCGCAACGTAGCACAGATACGCAGTATTTT.

This chain joins TRBV5-5 and TRBJ1-6; D not certain. The V gene's germline CDR1 is SGHKS and CDR2 YYEKEE (reference sequence). The V end lost 0 bases, the J end lost 4 bases, and 8 bases lay between the germline ends. There are 15 residues in the CDR3. The CDR3 nucleotides are TGTGCCAGCAGCTTGGCGGGCGGATATAATTCACCCCTCCACTTT. This codes for CASSLAGGYNSPLHF. The variable domain in full, completed from reference TRBV5-5 and TRBJ1-6, reads DAGVTQSPTHLIKTRGQQVTLRCSPISGHKSVSWYQQVLGQGPQFIFQYYEKEERGRGNFPDRFSARQFPNYSSELNVNALLLGDSALYLCASSLAGGYNSPLHFGNGTRLTVT.

The chain couples TRBV28 to TRBJ2-1; the match to TRBD2 covers 8 bases. Germline V gives CDR1 MDHEN, CDR2 SYDVKM. V lost 6 bases, J lost 7 bases, and 11 bases stayed unmatched. This CDR3 is 15 amino acids long. CDR3 protein: CASSDLAGLRNEQFF. The CDR3 DNA is TGTGCCAGCAGCGATTTAGCGGGACTCAGGAATGAGCAGTTCTTC. The full variable domain, in which reference TRBV28 and TRBJ2-1 provide the parts outside the CDR3, is DVKVTQSSRYLVKRTGEKVFLECVQDMDHENMFWYRQDPGLGLRLIYFSYDVKMKEKGDIPEGYSVSREKKERFSLILESASTNQTSMYLCASSDLAGLRNEQFFGPGTRLTVL.

J is TRBJ1-1 and V is TRBV9; D ambiguous. CDR1 and CDR2 from the germline V gene are SGDLS and YYNGEE. The CDR3 sequence is 14 residues long. V lost 4 bases and J 0 bases, leaving 10 bases between the germline ends. The CDR3, as DNA: TGTGCCAGCAGCCCAAGACACATGAACACTGAAGCTTTCTTT. This encodes CASSPRHMNTEAFF. The full variable domain, its missing parts supplied by reference TRBV9 and TRBJ1-1, is DSGVTQTPKHLITATGQRVTLRCSPRSGDLSVYWYQQSLDQGLQFLIQYYNGEERAKGNILERFSAQQFPDLHSELNLSSLELGDSALYFCASSPRHMNTEAFFGQGTRLTVV.

The rearrangement joins TRBV2 to TRBJ1-1; 8 bases agree with TRBD1. The CDR3 covers 13 residues. With V trimmed by 6 bases and J by 10 bases, 10 bases remained unmatched. Germline values: CDR1 SNHLY, CDR2 FYNNEI. DNA of the CDR3: TGTGCCAGCAGGAAAGGACAGGGAGGTCGAGCTTTCTTT. This codes for CASRKGQGGRAFF.

The chain employs TRBV7-8 and TRBJ2-7; 7 nucleotides align to TRBD1. The germline V gene has CDR1 SGHVS and CDR2 FQNEAQ. J gave up 5 bases and V 1 base, and 5 bases lay outside the gene matches. The CDR3 length is 14 residues. The CDR3 DNA reads TGTGCCAGCAGCTTAGTTTCGACAGGGCACGAGCAGTACTTC. As protein: CASSLVSTGHEQYF.

This sequence joins TRBV5-5 and TRBJ1-4; 7 bases line up with TRBD1. V lost 4 bases to trimming and J lost 6 bases; unmatched junction nucleotides: 12. The CDR3 covers 16 residues. CDR1 and CDR2 from the germline V gene are SGHKS and YYEKEE (reference sequence). The CDR3 loop reads CASSTGTATGHEKLFF. The DNA of the CDR3 is TGTGCCAGCAGCACCGGGACAGCCACCGGCCATGAAAAACTGTTTTTT.

The CDR3 DNA reads TGTGCCAGCAGTGAAGAGGAGGGTCTAGGAGGGTCCTACGAGCAGTACTTC. Its protein product is CASSEEEGLGGSYEQYF. This rearrangement joins TRBV2 to TRBJ2-7; perhaps TRBD2 as D (6 bases). The CDR3 is 17 residues long. Germline V gene sequence: CDR1 SNHLY, CDR2 FYNNEI. Trimming left V 1 base short and J 1 base short, with 17 bases between.

The rearrangement links TRBV18 to TRBJ2-2; the match to TRBD2 covers 11 bases. Germline V gives CDR1 KGHSH, CDR2 LQKENI. The CDR3 totals 17 residues. V shed 0 bases and J 6 bases; nucleotides not matched to a gene: 6. This CDR3 reads CASSPPRLAGGSGELFF. DNA of the CDR3: TGTGCCAGCTCACCACCGCGGCTAGCGGGAGGATCCGGGGAGCTGTTTTTT.

V gene TRBV7-8 combines with J gene TRBJ2-7; D gene ambiguous. Germline CDR1 SGHVS, CDR2 FQNEAQ. This CDR3 region has 13 residues. Trimming cost V 6 bases and J 6 bases, with 15 bases left between them. CDR3 nucleotide sequence: TGTGCCAGCAGTAATCCCCCGGTGGGCGAGCAGTACTTC. Its protein product is CASSNPPVGEQYF.

The rearrangement links TRBV7-6 to TRBJ2-3, with D unclear. Trimming stripped 3 bases from V and 0 bases from J, with 7 bases between. CDR3 size: 14 residues. Germline V gene lookup returns CDR1 SGHVS and CDR2 FNYEAQ. CDR3 nucleotides: TGTGCCAGCAGCTTCTTACCTAGCACAGATACGCAGTATTTT. Amino acid sequence: CASSFLPSTDTQYF.

The chain carries TRBV21-1 and TRBJ2-1; TRBD2, the table's D call, was not compared with the DNA. TRBV21-1 is annotated as a pseudogene. This CDR3 region has 16 residues. CDR3 nucleotides: TGTGCCAGCAGCAAAGGCCCTAGCGGCTCCTACAATGAGCAGTTCTTC. This translates into CASSKGPSGSYNEQFF.

The chain joins TRBV3-1 (or the pseudogene TRBV3-2) to TRBJ2-2, with D possibly TRBD2 on 5 matching bases. The CDR3 sequence is 12 residues long. Germline V gives CDR1 LGHDT, CDR2 YNNKEL (reference sequence). Trimming took off 4 bases at V and 9 bases at J, with 9 bases between the two ends. Here the CDR3 reads CASSPLARELFF. The CDR3 coding sequence is TGTGCCAGCAGCCCCCTAGCCAGGGAGCTGTTTTTT.

The chain joins TRBV6-1 to TRBJ2-7; no definite D call. The V gene lost 2 bases and the J gene lost 0 bases, with 8 bases spanning the gap. The CDR3 loop spans 14 amino acids. Per the germline V gene, CDR1 is MNHNS and CDR2 is SASEGT. The CDR3 loop reads CASSETLSSYEQYF. Written as DNA, the CDR3 is TGTGCCAGCAGTGAAACGCTTAGCTCCTACGAGCAGTACTTC.

The V gene is TRBV5-1, the J gene TRBJ2-1, with D unresolved. Germline assignment: CDR1 SGHRS and CDR2 YFSETQ. The CDR3 has 14 residues. Trimming shortened V by 9 bases and J by 2 bases, and 15 bases separated the two germline ends. CDR3 in amino acids: CATSPGSTYNEQFF. In DNA form, the CDR3 reads TGCGCCACCTCCCCCGGCAGCACCTACAATGAGCAGTTCTTC.

The chain is built from TRBV12-5 and TRBJ2-7; D not certain. The V end lost 5 bases, the J end lost 3 bases, and 29 bases lay between the germline ends. This CDR3 has 19 amino acids. CDR1 is LGHNT and CDR2 is FRNRAP in the germline V gene. In DNA form, the CDR3 reads TGTGCTAGTGGTATCTCCGATTCTTCGGCTCGTTCTCCTGACTACGAGCAGTACTTC. It yields the protein CASGISDSSARSPDYEQYF.

This chain uses TRBV7-2 with TRBJ1-5; D is possibly TRBD1 (6 bases). Trimming left V 2 bases short and J 7 bases short, with 6 bases between. Germline CDR1 SGHTA, CDR2 FQGNSA. The CDR3 contains 12 residues. The CDR3 sequence: CASSLRGQPQHF. The CDR3 DNA is TGTGCCAGCAGCTTAAGGGGGCAGCCCCAGCATTTT.

The rearrangement joins TRBV4-1 to TRBJ1-1, with D tentatively TRBD1 (6 bases). The CDR3 spans 15 residues. V was cut by 4 bases and J by 5 bases, with 17 bases left in between. Germline V lookup: CDR1 MGHRA, CDR2 YSYEKL. CDR3 sequence: CASSPRGASGTEAFF. The DNA of the CDR3 is TGCGCCAGCAGCCCTCGGGGGGCATCGGGAACTGAAGCTTTCTTT.